The following is a T cell receptor beta chain sequence with its context. Germline assignment: CDR1 SGHTA and CDR2 FQGTGA. There are 14 residues in the CDR3. V shed 5 bases and J shed 5 bases, with 12 bases lying between them. This entry is derived from a study of PD-L1 blockade in urothelial cancer. Study context: Researchers found blood samples held a median of 141,255 T cells.

Synthetic analogs of TCR templates were spiked into every PCR. Method: immunoSEQ multiplex PCR; TCRdb's copy keeps in-frame clones and lacks some. The sample holds more than 45,000 clones; around 88% are singletons and the top ten take around 16%. This TCR came from a man in his sixties with urothelial cancer. The chain employs TRBV7-3 and TRBJ2-2, with a tentative D call TRBD1 (5 bases). The specimen was PBMCs, collected around atezolizumab (anti-PD-L1) treatment. The CDR3 loop is CASSAKQETGELFF. CDR3 bases: TGTGCCAGCAGCGCAAAACAGGAAACCGGGGAGCTGTTTTTT.